This T cell receptor (beta chain) was obtained from a study of beta chain features in type 1 diabetes. Expressed TCRB transcripts got sequenced, as all isolated RNA was reverse transcribed. Some clones are missing from TCRdb's copy, which holds only in-frame ones; the method was immunoSEQ multiplex PCR. The table shows roughly 350,000 clones, with about 11% occurring only once. Source material: naive CD4+ T cells from blood. The sequence was obtained from a woman aged 25-40 years in good health.

In DNA, the CDR3 is TGTGCCACCAGCAGAGCGGACAGGGGCGTATATGGCTACACCTTC. Translation: CATSRADRGVYGYTF. The rearrangement links TRBV15 to TRBJ1-2, with 9 positions matching TRBD1. The V gene's germline CDR1 is LNHNV and CDR2 YYDKDF (reference sequence). The CDR3 is made up of 15 amino acids. With 1 base clipped from V and 5 bases from J, the junction kept 5 bases outside the gene matches.